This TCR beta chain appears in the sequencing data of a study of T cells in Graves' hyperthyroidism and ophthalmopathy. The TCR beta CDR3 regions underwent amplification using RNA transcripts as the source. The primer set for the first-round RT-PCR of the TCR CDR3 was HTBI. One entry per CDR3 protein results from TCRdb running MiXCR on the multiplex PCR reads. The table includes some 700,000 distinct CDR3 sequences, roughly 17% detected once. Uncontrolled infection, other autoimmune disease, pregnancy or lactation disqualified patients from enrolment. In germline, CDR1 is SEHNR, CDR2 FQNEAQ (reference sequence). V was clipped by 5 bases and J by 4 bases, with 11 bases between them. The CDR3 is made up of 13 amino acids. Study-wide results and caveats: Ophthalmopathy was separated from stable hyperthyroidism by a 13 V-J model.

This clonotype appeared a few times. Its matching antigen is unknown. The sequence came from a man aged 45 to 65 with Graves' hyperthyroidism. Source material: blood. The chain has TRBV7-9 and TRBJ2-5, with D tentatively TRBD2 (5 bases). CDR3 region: CASSNGGLETQYF. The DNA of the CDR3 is TGTGCCAGCAGCAACGGCGGGTTAGAGACCCAGTACTTC. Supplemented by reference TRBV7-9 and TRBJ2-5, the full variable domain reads DTGVSQNPRHKITKRGQNVTFRCDPISEHNRLYWYRQTLGQGPEFLTYFQNEAQLEKSRLLSDRFSAERPKGSFSTLEIQRTEQGDSAMYLCASSNGGLETQYFGPGTRLLVL.